A single sample gave rise to the 2 T cell receptor beta chains below, sequenced in a study of cytomegalovirus exposure and HLA in healthy donors. The method was immunoSEQ multiplex PCR; TCRdb's version includes in-frame clones alone and lacks a portion of them. Seen here are some 140,000 clones, 84% observed once, and the top ten hold over 1.1%. Sequenced sample: PBMCs. These receptor sequences come from a woman younger than 45 in good health and CMV-seronegative.

The CDR3 sequence: CASSAFRGGGNTDTQYF. The CDR3 region has the DNA TGTGCCAGCAGCGCCTTCCGGGGGGGCGGCAACACAGATACGCAGTATTTT. The chain combines TRBV9 with TRBJ2-3; 8 bases are a match to TRBD2. The CDR3 is made up of 17 amino acids. Looked up from germline, CDR1 is SGDLS and CDR2 is YYNGEE. V lost 3 bases to trimming and J lost 2 bases; unmatched junction nucleotides: 11.

The genes are TRBV29-1 and TRBJ2-7, with D possibly matching TRBD1 (5 bases). The germline gives CDR1 SQVTM, CDR2 ANQGSEA. V was trimmed by 1 base and J by 0 bases, leaving 7 bases between them. CDR3 length equals 13 residues. Here the CDR3 reads CSVEGDSSYEQYF. As DNA, the CDR3 is TGCAGCGTTGAAGGCGACAGCTCCTACGAGCAGTACTTC.